This T cell receptor beta chain came from a study of blood T cell repertoires in COVID-19. Study-level background: Samples representing acute and convalescent COVID-19 were sourced from the United States, Italy and Spain. T cells, B-cell-depleted T cells, or PBMCs provided the cDNA or gDNA that served as material.

The length of the CDR3 is 13 residues. V was trimmed by 2 bases and J by 6 bases, leaving 10 bases between them. Germline-derived CDR1 and CDR2 are SGDLS and YYNGEE. Under the authors' procedure: Reference gene primer amplification gave estimated nucleated cell counts. This table comes from immunoSEQ multiplex PCR, and its TCRdb copy is limited to in-frame clones, with some not included. Clonal size and the V and J genes are those of that table, whereas D and trimming came from the DNA. The sample records roughly 80,000 clones, 75% to 90% being singletons. This clone has a single count. Source material: peripheral blood. The clonotype was recovered from a man in his forties or fifties with active COVID-19. The genes are TRBV9 and TRBJ2-3, with D unclear. This CDR3 is CASSVIDGDTQYF. The CDR3 nucleotides are TGTGCCAGCAGCGTCATAGACGGGGATACGCAGTATTTT.